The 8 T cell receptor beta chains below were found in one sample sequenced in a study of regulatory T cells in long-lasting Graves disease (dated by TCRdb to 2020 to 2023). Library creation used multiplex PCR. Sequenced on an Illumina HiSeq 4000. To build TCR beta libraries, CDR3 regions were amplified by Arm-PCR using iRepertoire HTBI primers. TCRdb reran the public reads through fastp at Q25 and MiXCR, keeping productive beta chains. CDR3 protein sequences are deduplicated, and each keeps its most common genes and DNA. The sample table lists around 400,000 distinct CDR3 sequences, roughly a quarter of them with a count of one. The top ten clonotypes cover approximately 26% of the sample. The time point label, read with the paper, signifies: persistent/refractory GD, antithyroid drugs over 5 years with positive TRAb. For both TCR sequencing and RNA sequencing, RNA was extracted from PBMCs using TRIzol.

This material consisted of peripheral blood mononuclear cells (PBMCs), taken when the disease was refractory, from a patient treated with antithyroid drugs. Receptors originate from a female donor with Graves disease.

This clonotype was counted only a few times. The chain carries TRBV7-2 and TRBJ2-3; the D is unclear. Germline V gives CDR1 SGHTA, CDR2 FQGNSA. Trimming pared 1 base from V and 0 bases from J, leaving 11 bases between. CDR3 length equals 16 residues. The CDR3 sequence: CASSLGSVGSTDTQYF. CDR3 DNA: TGTGCCAGCAGCTTAGGTTCGGTCGGGAGCACAGATACGCAGTATTTT.

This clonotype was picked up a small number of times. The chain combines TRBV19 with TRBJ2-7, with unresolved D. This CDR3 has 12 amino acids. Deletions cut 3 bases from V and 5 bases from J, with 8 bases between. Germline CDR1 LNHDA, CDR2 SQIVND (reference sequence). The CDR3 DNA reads TGTGCCAGTAGTATTCTGGGAAACGAGCAGTACTTC. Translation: CASSILGNEQYF.

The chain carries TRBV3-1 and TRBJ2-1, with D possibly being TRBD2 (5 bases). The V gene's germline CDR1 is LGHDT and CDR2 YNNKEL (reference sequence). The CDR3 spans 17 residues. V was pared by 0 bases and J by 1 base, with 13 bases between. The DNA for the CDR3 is TGTGCCAGCAGCCAAGAAAGGCGGGCCCTATCCTACAATGAGCAGTTCTTC. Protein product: CASSQERRALSYNEQFF.

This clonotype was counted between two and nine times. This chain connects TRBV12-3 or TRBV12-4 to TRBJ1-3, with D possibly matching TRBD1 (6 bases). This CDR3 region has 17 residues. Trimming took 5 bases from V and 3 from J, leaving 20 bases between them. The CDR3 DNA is TGTGCCAGCAGTCTTATACAGGGTTTGTTGGGTGGAAACACCATATATTTT. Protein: CASSLIQGLLGGNTIYF.

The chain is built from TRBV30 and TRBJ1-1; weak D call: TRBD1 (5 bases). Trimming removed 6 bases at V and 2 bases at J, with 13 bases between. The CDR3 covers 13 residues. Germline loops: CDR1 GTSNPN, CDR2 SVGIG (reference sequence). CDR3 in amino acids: CACPGTPNTEAFF. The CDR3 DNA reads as TGTGCCTGCCCCGGGACTCCAAACACTGAAGCTTTCTTT.

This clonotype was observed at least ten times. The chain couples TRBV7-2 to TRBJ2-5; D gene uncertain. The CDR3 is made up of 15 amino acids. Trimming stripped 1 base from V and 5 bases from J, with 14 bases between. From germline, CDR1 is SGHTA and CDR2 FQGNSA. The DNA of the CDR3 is TGTGCCAGCAGCTTAGTGGTGAGGAAGGCGGAGACCCAGTACTTC. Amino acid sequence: CASSLVVRKAETQYF.

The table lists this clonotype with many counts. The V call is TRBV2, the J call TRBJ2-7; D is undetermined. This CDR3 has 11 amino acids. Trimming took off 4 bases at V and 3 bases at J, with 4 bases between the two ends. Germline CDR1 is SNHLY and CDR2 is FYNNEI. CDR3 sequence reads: CASSGGYEQYF. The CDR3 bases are TGTGCCAGCAGTGGGGGCTACGAGCAGTACTTC.

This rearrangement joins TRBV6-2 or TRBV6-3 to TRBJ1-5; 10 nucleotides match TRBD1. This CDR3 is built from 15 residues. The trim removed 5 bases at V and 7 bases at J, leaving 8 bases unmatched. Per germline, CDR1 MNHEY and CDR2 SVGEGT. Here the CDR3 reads CASSVGTGVGQPQHF. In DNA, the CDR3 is TGTGCCAGCAGTGTCGGGACAGGGGTAGGACAGCCCCAGCATTTT.